The clone carrying this T cell receptor (gamma chain) was observed a few times. Its target is unknown. These data come from a study of Vδ1+ human thymocytes. The sorted cells were CD3+ Vdelta1+ Vdelta2- thymocytes from alphabeta-depleted thymus. Study observations and caveats: Many TRG clonotypes were shared between donors; TRD repertoires were essentially private. Unlike peripheral blood Vdelta1+ controls, thymic delta-chain sequences included roughly 18% Vdelta2 and few Vdelta3. Thymic TRG and TRD repertoires appeared highly polyclonal, with Gaussian CDR3 length distributions. Bulk repertoire data may be misinterpreted because of unexpected Vdelta2 sequences.

RNA was extracted from the cells and then reverse transcribed. CDR3 amplicons came from multiplex PCR with pooled V-gene forward and constant-region reverse primers. TCRdb made new clone calls on the multiplex PCR reads using CATT. The data contain about 22,000 gamma-chain clones, 12% to 15% of them singletons. The CDR3 loop spans 13 amino acids. V dropped 3 bases and J dropped 5; count of bases not matched to a gene: 7. Germline V gene sequence: CDR1 GITISATS, CDR2 ISYDGTV (reference sequence). The sequence derives from a child under three years old who had congenital heart surgery. The chain couples TRGV9 to TRGJ1 or TRGJ2. The sample comprised Vdelta1+ gamma-delta thymocytes from the thymus. Subset defined: FACS-sorted CD3+ TCRalphabeta- TCRVdelta1+ TCRVdelta2- thymocytes. CDR3 sequence (DNA): TGTGCCTTGTGGGAGCCTATCCATTATAAGAAACTCTTT. It encodes CALWEPIHYKKLF.